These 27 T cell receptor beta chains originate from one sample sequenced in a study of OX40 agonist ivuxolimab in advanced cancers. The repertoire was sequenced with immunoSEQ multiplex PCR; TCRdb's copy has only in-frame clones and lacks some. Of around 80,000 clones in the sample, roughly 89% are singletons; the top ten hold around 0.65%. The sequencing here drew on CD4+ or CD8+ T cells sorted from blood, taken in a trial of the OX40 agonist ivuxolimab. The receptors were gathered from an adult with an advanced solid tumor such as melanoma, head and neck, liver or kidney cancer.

The CDR3 loop reads CASSIVGTLGFYEQYF. The CDR3 DNA sequence: TGTGCCAGTAGTATAGTTGGGACTTTGGGTTTTTACGAGCAGTACTTC. The genes are TRBV19 and TRBJ2-7; tentative D call: TRBD2 (6 bases). Trimming cost V 1 base and J 4 bases, with 17 bases left between them. CDR1 LNHDA and CDR2 SQIVND come from the germline V gene (reference sequence). The CDR3 loop spans 16 amino acids.

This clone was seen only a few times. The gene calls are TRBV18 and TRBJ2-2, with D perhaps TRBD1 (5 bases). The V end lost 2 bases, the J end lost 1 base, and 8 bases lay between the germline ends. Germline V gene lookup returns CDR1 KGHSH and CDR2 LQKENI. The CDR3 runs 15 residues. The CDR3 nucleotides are TGTGCCAGCTCACCAGGGGCAGTGAACACCGGGGAGCTGTTTTTT. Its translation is CASSPGAVNTGELFF.

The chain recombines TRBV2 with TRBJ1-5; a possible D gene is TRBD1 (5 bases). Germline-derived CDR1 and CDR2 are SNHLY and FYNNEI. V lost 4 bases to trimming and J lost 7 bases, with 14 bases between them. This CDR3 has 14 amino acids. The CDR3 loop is CASSVEGVLQPQHF. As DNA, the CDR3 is TGTGCCAGCAGTGTAGAAGGGGTCCTGCAGCCCCAGCATTTT.

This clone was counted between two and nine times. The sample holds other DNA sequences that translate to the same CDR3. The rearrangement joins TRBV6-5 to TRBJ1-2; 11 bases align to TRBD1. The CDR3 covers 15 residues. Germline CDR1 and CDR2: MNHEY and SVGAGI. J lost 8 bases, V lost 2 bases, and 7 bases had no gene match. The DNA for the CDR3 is TGTGCCAGCAGTTACGGGACAGGGGGAGGGCGGGGCTACACCTTC. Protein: CASSYGTGGGRGYTF.

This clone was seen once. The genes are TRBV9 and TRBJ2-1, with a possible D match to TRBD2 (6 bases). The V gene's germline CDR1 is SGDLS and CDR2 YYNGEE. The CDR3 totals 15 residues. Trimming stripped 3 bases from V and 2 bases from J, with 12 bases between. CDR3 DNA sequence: TGTGCCAGCAGCGGTAGCGGTTACGCCTACAATGAGCAGTTCTTC. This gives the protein CASSGSGYAYNEQFF.

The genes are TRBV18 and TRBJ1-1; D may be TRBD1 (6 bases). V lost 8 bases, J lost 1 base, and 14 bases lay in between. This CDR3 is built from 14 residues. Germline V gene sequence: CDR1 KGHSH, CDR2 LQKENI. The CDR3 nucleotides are TGTGCCAGCAGCGACAGGAGTACGAACACTGAAGCTTTCTTT. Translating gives CASSDRSTNTEAFF.

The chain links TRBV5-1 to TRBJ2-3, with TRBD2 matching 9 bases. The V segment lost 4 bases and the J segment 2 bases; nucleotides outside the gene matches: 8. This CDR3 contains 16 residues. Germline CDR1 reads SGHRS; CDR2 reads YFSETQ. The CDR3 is CASSIQSSGVTDTQYF. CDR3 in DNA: TGCGCCAGCAGCATTCAATCTAGCGGGGTCACAGATACGCAGTATTTT.

The CDR3 coding sequence is TGCGCCAGCAGCTGGGGGGACAGAAACCAAGAGACCCAGTACTTC. Translation: CASSWGDRNQETQYF. The chain joins TRBV5-1 to TRBJ2-5; maybe TRBD1 (7 bases). This CDR3 comprises 15 residues. V was clipped by 3 bases and J by 0 bases, with 12 bases between them. Germline V CDR1 and CDR2: SGHRS, YFSETQ.

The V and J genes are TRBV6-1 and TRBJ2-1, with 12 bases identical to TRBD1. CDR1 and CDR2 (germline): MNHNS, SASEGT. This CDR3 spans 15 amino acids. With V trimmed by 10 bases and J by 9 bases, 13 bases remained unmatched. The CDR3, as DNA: TGTGCCATTACCCCGGGACAGGGGGCTAAACGTGAGCAGTTCTTC. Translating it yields CAITPGQGAKREQFF.

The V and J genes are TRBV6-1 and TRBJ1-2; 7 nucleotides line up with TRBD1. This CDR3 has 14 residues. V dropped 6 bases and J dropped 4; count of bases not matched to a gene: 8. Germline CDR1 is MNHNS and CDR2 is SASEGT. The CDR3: CASRNRGFGYGYTF. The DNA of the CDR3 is TGTGCCAGCAGAAACAGGGGATTCGGCTATGGCTACACCTTC.

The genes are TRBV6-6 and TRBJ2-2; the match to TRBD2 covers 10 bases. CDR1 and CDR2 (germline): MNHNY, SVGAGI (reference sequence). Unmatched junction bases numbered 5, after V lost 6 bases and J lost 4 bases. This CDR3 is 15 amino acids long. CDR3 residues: CASSERGGGTGELFF. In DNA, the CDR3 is TGTGCCAGCAGCGAGCGGGGGGGCGGCACCGGGGAGCTGTTTTTT.

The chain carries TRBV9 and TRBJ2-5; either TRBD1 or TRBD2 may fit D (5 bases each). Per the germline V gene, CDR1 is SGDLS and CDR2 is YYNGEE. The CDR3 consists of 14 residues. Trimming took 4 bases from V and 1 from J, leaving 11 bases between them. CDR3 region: CASSPIGGQETQYF. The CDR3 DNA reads TGTGCCAGCAGCCCTATTGGGGGCCAAGAGACCCAGTACTTC.

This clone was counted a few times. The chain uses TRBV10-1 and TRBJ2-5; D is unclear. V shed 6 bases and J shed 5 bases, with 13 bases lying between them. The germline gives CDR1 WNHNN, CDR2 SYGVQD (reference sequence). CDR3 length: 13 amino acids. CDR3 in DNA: TGCGCCAGCAGCCTGTTTCCTTGGGAGACCCAGTACTTC. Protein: CASSLFPWETQYF.

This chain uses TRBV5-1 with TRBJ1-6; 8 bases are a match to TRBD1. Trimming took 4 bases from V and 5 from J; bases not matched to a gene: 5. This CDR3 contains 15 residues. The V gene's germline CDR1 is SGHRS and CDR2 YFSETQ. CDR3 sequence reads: CASSIGQGDNSPLHF. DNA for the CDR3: TGCGCCAGCAGCATAGGACAGGGTGATAATTCACCCCTCCACTTT.

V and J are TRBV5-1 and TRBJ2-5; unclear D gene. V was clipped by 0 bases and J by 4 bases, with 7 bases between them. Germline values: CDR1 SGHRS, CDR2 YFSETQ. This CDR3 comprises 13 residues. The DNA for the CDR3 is TGCGCCAGCAGCTTGGCAGTAGCAGAGACCCAGTACTTC. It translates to CASSLAVAETQYF.

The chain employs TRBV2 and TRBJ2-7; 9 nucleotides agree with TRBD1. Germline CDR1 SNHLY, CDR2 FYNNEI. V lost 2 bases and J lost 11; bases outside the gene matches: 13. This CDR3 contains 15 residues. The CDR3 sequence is CASSETPGQGTPEYF. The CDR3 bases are TGTGCCAGCAGTGAAACCCCCGGACAGGGGACTCCCGAGTACTTC.

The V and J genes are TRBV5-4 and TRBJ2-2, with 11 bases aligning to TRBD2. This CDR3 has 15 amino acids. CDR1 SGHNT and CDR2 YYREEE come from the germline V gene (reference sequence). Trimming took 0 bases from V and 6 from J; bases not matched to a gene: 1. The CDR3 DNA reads TGTGCCAGCAGCTTGGAACTAGCGGGAGCCGGGGAGCTGTTTTTT. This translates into CASSLELAGAGELFF.

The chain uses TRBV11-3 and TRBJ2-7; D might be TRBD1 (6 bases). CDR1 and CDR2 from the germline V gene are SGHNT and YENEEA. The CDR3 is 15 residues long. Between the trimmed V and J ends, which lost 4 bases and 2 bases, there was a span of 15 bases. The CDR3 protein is CASSSRMDSPYEQYF. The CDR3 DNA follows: TGTGCCAGCAGCTCCCGGATGGACAGCCCCTACGAGCAGTACTTC.

The CDR3 DNA reads as TGTGCCAGCAGCGTAGCAGGGGGTGTTGGTGAGAACGAGCAGTACTTC. Protein sequence: CASSVAGGVGENEQYF. The gene calls are TRBV9 and TRBJ2-7; 7 nucleotides align to TRBD1. After removal of 0 bases from V and 5 bases from J, the junction contained 11 bases not matched to a gene. Germline V gene lookup returns CDR1 SGDLS and CDR2 YYNGEE. This CDR3 contains 16 residues.

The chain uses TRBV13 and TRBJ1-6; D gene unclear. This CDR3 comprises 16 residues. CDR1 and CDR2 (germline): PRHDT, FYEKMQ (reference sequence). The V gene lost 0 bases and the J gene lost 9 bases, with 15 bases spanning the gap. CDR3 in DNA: TGTGCCAGCAGCTTAGGGGCAGGAAAGGTTGGTTCACCCCTCCACTTT. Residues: CASSLGAGKVGSPLHF. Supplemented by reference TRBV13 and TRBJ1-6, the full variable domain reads AAGVIQSPRHLIKEKRETATLKCYPIPRHDTVYWYQQGPGQDPQFLISFYEKMQSDKGSIPDRFSAQQFSDYHSELNMSSLELGDSALYFCASSLGAGKVGSPLHFGNGTRLTVT.

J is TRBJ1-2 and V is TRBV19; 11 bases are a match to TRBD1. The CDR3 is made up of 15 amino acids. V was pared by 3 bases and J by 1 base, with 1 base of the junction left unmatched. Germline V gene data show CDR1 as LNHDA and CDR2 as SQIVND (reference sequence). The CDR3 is CASSMGTGGNYGYTF. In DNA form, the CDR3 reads TGTGCCAGTAGTATGGGGACAGGGGGTAACTATGGCTACACCTTC.

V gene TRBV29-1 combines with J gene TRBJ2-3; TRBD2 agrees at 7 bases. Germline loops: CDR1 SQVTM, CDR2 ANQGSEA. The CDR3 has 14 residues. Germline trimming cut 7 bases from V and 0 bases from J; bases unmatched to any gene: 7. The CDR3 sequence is CSAGTMKSTDTQYF. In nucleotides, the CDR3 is TGCAGCGCAGGGACTATGAAAAGCACAGATACGCAGTATTTT.

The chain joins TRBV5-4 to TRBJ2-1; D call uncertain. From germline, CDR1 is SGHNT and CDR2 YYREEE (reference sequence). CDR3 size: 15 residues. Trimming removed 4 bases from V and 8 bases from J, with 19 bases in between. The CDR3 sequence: CASSPPGGLSHEQFF. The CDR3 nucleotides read TGTGCCAGCAGCCCCCCGGGCGGCCTTTCCCATGAGCAGTTCTTC. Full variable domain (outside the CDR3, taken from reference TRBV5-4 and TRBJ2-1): ETGVTQSPTHLIKTRGQQVTLRCSSQSGHNTVSWYQQALGQGPQFIFQYYREEENGRGNFPPRFSGLQFPNYSSELNVNALELDDSALYLCASSPPGGLSHEQFFGPGTRLTVL.

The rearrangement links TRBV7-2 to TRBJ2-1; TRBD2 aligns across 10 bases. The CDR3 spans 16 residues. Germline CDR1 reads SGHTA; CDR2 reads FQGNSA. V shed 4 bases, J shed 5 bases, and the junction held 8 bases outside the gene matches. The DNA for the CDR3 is TGTGCCAGCAGCTCCTGGGGAGCGGGGGGGAACAATGAGCAGTTCTTC. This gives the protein CASSSWGAGGNNEQFF.

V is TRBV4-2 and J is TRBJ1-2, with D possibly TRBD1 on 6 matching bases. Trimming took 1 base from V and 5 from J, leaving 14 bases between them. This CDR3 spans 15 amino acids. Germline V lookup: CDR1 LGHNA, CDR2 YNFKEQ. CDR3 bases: TGTGCCAGCAGCCAAGGGGCTGTAGGGGGTTATGGCTACACCTTC. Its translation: CASSQGAVGGYGYTF.

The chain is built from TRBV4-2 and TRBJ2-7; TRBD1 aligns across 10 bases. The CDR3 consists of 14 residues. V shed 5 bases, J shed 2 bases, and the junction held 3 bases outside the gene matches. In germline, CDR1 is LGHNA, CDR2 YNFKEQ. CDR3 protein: CASSRDRGTYEQYF. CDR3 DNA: TGTGCCAGCAGCAGGGACAGGGGAACCTACGAGCAGTACTTC.

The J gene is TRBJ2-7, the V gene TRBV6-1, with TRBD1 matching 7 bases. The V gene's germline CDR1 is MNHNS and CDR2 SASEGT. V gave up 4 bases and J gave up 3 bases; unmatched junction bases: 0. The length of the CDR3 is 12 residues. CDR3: CASSGQGYEQYF. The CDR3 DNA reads TGTGCCAGCAGTGGACAGGGCTACGAGCAGTACTTC.